Each of the 2 T cell receptor beta chains below was sequenced from the same sample in a study of blood T cell repertoires in COVID-19. Sequencing used immunoSEQ multiplex PCR; TCRdb keeps in-frame clones, though not all of them. The sample lists 30,000 to 35,000 clones; 78% were seen once. Source material: peripheral blood. The receptors stem from a man aged 80 or over with acute or convalescent COVID-19.

The CDR3 sequence is CAWTSGGSYNSPLHF. The CDR3 DNA follows: TGTGCCTGGACCTCCGGCGGCTCCTATAATTCACCCCTCCACTTT. The V gene is TRBV30, the J gene TRBJ1-6, with no clear D. V was clipped by 4 bases and J by 0 bases, with 10 bases between them. Germline CDR1 and CDR2: GTSNPN and SVGIG (reference sequence). There are 15 residues in the CDR3. Drawing the rest from reference TRBV30 and TRBJ1-6, the complete variable domain is SQTIHQWPATLVQPVGSPLSLECTVEGTSNPNLYWYRQAAGRGLQLLFYSVGIGQISSEVPQNLSASRPQDRQFILSSKKLLLSDSGFYLCAWTSGGSYNSPLHFGNGTRLTVT.

The chain combines TRBV3-1 (or the pseudogene TRBV3-2) with TRBJ2-3, with TRBD2 matching over 11 bases. Germline-derived CDR1 and CDR2 are LGHDT and YNNKEL (reference sequence). The CDR3 sequence is 19 residues long. V dropped 0 bases and J dropped 1; count of bases not matched to a gene: 9. For the CDR3, the DNA is TGTGCCAGCAGCCAAGAGGGGACTAGCGGAGCCCGGGGCACAGATACGCAGTATTTT. Translation gives CASSQEGTSGARGTDTQYF.